The source of this T cell receptor (beta chain) is a study of blood T cells in healthy people across ages. This clonotype came up a few times. This CDR3 contains 18 residues. The ends lost 5 bases at V and 3 bases at J; junction bases unmatched: 10. Germline V gene sequence: CDR1 SGHAT, CDR2 FQDESV (reference sequence). Combining a sample-barcoded 5' primer with a J-beta primer mix, a second PCR ran for about 6 to 11 cycles. Each of the cDNA molecules was tagged by a template-switch adaptor with 12 random nucleotides. MiXCR, applied by TCRdb to the 5' RACE reads, yields one record per CDR3 protein. The repertoire has hundreds of thousands of distinct CDR3 sequences, roughly 25% of them found once; the top ten carry 9.4%. A further study also used this sample, focusing on T cells of mothers and their children. That report adds: It was observed that no persistent microchimeric T cell clones could be detected.

This TCR was sampled from a boy aged 5-17 years in good health. The rearrangement joins TRBV11-1 to TRBJ2-1; 13 nucleotides align to TRBD2. Sequenced material: blood. The CDR3 sequence: CASSQGPGLAGDYNEQFF. The CDR3 DNA reads TGTGCCAGCAGCCAGGGGCCCGGACTAGCGGGAGACTACAATGAGCAGTTCTTC.